This is a list of T cell receptor beta chains from one sample in a study of blood T cell repertoires in COVID-19. Repertoires were generated with immunoSEQ multiplex PCR, while TCRdb's copy carries only in-frame clones and drops some. Here the sample spans about 35,000 clones, 80% to 90% being singletons. The source material was peripheral blood. The receptors were gathered from a human donor in a cohort sampled during active COVID-19. Both conserved end residues are trimmed from each CDR3.

V: TRBV11-2; CDR3: ASSRASGTLSEQY
V: TRBV6-5; CDR3: AGMQGSTSGNTIY
V: TRBV6-6; CDR3: ASNRGELNTEAF
V: TRBV4-3; CDR3: ASSQRAGGADTQY
V: TRBV19; CDR3: ASSSGQGIEAF
V: TRBV3-1/TRBV3-2; CDR3: ASSQGQGYEQY
V: TRBV3-1/TRBV3-2; CDR3: ASSQGAASGFFNEQF
V: TRBV5-1; CDR3: ASKGQGVGYT
V: TRBV5-1; CDR3: ASSAPRGTGNGSGANVLT
V: TRBV5-1; CDR3: ASSWGGFGYT
V: TRBV4-1; CDR3: ASSQDGLSNQPQH
V: TRBV9; CDR3: ASSTQDSSGNTIY
V: TRBV19; CDR3: ASTNRGGQSTDTQY
V: TRBV7-3; CDR3: ASSLAAGNYGYT
V: TRBV14; CDR3: ASSAKAGYGYT
V: TRBV7-8; CDR3: ASSSDSSGANVLT
V: TRBV30; CDR3: AWSVSGGGEYGYT
V: TRBV27; CDR3: ASRTASYGYT
V: TRBV5-5; CDR3: ASSFGGRGYNEQF
V: TRBV6-5; CDR3: ASKGQGSYEQY
V: TRBV7-2; CDR3: ASSSQVRGRLNTEAF
V: TRBV19; CDR3: ASSIRGYENIQY
V: TRBV7-2; CDR3: ASSFSARGLSTGELF
V: TRBV5-1; CDR3: ASSLRLAGGPN
V: TRBV10-3; CDR3: AISETATKNIQY
V: TRBV5-1; CDR3: ASSPTGTGYTGELF
V: TRBV19; CDR3: ASSIGQGSYTQY
V: TRBV7-9; CDR3: ASSLSNPRTEAF
V: TRBV11-1; CDR3: ASSFGGGETQY
V: TRBV6-2/TRBV6-3; CDR3: ASSYPSGRANEQF
V: TRBV7-9; CDR3: ASSWDRGPNTEAF
V: TRBV6-6; CDR3: ASRRLAWETQY
V: TRBV5-1; CDR3: ASSLGSGGSNQPQH
V: TRBV5-4; CDR3: ASSPGGPMNTEAF
V: TRBV9; CDR3: ASSAGSAGGRYGYT
V: TRBV7-2; CDR3: ASSSRLAGAIDTQY
V: TRBV27; CDR3: ASSSRDSTYEQY
V: TRBV6-5; CDR3: ASSGNRGRDSPLH
V: TRBV9; CDR3: ASSVGASESQETQY
V: TRBV6-1; CDR3: ASSESQGMGNQPQH
V: TRBV14; CDR3: ASSPQTTVNTEAF
V: TRBV30; CDR3: AWSVFGMGELF
V: TRBV19; CDR3: ASSITSNTEAF
V: TRBV7-2; CDR3: ASSPRETQY
V: TRBV19; CDR3: ASSMGQQETQY
V: TRBV18; CDR3: ASSSQGGQPQH
V: TRBV6-5; CDR3: ASRAGENQPQH
V: TRBV5-6; CDR3: ASSLAGLGQY
V: TRBV21-1; CDR3: ASSAHSTLLRPQH
V: TRBV2; CDR3: ASKGEMNTEAF
V: TRBV28; CDR3: ASSPPGVGENIQY
V: TRBV9; CDR3: ASSVGLYGYT
V: TRBV9; CDR3: ASSPDGNNEQF
V: TRBV7-9; CDR3: ASSQTGSGNQPQH